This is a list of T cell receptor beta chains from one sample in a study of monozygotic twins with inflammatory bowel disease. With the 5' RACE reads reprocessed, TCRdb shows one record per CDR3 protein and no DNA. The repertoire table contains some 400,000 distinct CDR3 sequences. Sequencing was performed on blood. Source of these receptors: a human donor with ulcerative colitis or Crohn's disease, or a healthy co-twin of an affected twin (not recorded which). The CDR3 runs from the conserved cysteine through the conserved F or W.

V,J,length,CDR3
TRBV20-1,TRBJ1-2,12,CSAVTGNYGYTF
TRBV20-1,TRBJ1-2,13,CSAADRGDYGYTF
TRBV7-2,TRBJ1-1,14,CASSFDRGRTEAFF
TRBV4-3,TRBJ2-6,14,CASSSDVGANVLTF
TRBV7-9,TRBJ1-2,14,CASSLGGTQGGYTF
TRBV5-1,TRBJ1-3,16,CASSPTTGATGNTIYF
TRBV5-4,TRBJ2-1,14,CASSSKGAYNEQFF
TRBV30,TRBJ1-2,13,CAWTGDTSTGYTF
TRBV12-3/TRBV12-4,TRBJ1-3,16,CASSPGRAVSGNTIYF
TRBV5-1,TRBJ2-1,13,CASSQQENNEQFF
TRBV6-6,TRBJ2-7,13,CAGSYTEGYEQYF
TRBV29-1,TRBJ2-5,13,CSVEQGSWETQYF
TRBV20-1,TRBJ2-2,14,CSASSLAGDGELFF
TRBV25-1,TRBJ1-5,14,CASRGTGADQPQHF
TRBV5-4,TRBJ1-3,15,CASSLSQTSGNTIYF
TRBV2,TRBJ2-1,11,CASSYTNEQFF
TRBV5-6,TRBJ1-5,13,CASSLQGRQPQHF
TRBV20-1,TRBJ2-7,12,CSARGTSSEQYF